This TCR beta chain was captured by sequencing in a study of blood T cell repertoires in COVID-19. At the level of the study: Both acute and convalescent COVID-19 samples were obtained from the United States, Italy and Spain. T cells, B-cell-depleted T cells, or PBMCs supplied cDNA or gDNA.

In the authors' methods: Nucleated cell number was recorded as an estimate derived from reference gene primer amplification. Profiled with immunoSEQ multiplex PCR; TCRdb holds only in-frame clones, not every one. V and J calls and clone size follow that table, whereas D and trimming were derived from the DNA. The data show about 160,000 clones, with 65% to 85% seen just once and 11% to 15% held by the top ten. CDR1 LNHDA and CDR2 SQIVND come from the germline V gene (reference sequence). V shed 3 bases and J 2 bases; nucleotides not matched to a gene: 4. This CDR3 region has 15 residues. This sequence joins TRBV19 and TRBJ1-2; 9 bases are a match to TRBD1. The clonotype was recovered from an elderly woman with acute or convalescent COVID-19. The material sequenced was peripheral blood. The CDR3 reads CASSIGGQGNYGYTF. CDR3 DNA sequence: TGTGCCAGTAGTATTGGAGGACAGGGGAACTATGGCTACACCTTC.